Presented here are 29 T cell receptor beta chains from one specimen sequenced in a study of T cells expressing NK-cell markers. TCRdb reworked the 5' RACE reads into one entry per CDR3 protein, no DNA. The sample holds about 460,000 distinct CDR3 sequences. Specimen: blood T cells: a sorted CD56 or NKG2C T cell subset, CD4+ or CD8+ T cells, or bulk PBMC T cells (not recorded which). The receptors were gathered from a woman in her 50s in good health.

The chain carries TRBV7-9 and TRBJ1-1; the TCRdb call, TRBD1, lacks DNA for checking. The CDR3 loop spans 13 amino acids. Germline CDR1 reads SEHNR; CDR2 reads FQNEAQ (reference sequence). The CDR3 loop reads CASTRQGTTEAFF.

This chain joins TRBV27 and TRBJ1-5. The germline CDR1 and CDR2 sequences are MNHEY and SMNVEV (reference sequence). The CDR3 extends over 15 amino acids. CDR3 region: CASSNRFNSNQPQHF.

V gene TRBV28 combines with J gene TRBJ2-3; the D call from TCRdb, TRBD2, cannot be confirmed without DNA. Germline-derived CDR1 and CDR2 are MDHEN and SYDVKM. The CDR3 has 15 amino acids. This chain's CDR3 is CASSLRGRGTDTQYF.

V usage is TRBV2 and J usage is TRBJ1-6; with no DNA, the TCRdb D assignment of TRBD1 cannot be verified. Germline values: CDR1 SNHLY, CDR2 FYNNEI. The CDR3 covers 11 residues. CDR3 amino acids: CASCRDSPLHF.

The rearrangement joins TRBV5-6 to TRBJ2-1; TCRdb lists TRBD1, though no DNA is available to test this call. Germline CDR1 reads SGHDT; CDR2 reads YYEEEE. CDR3 length: 16 amino acids. CDR3 residues: CASSQGQGSTYNEQFF.

The V and J genes are TRBV10-3 and TRBJ1-1. Germline V gene data show CDR1 as ENHRY and CDR2 as SYGVKD. The CDR3 is 13 amino acids. This CDR3 reads CAMQRETGTEAFF.

The chain links TRBV5-5 to TRBJ2-3; TCRdb's assignment of TRBD1 cannot be checked, as there is no DNA. Germline V gene data show CDR1 as SGHKS and CDR2 as YYEKEE (reference sequence). The CDR3 length is 15 residues. The CDR3 loop is CASSPTPLATDTQYF.

The chain employs TRBV5-1 and TRBJ2-6; TCRdb selects TRBD1, and the lack of DNA leaves this call unchecked. Germline V gene data show CDR1 as SGHRS and CDR2 as YFSETQ. This CDR3 has 18 amino acids. CDR3 sequence reads: CASSSDRDILSGANVLTF.

The chain has TRBV9 and TRBJ2-7. Germline loops: CDR1 SGDLS, CDR2 YYNGEE. This CDR3 has 14 amino acids. CDR3 sequence: CASSVDSSSYEQYF.

The genes are TRBV5-1 and TRBJ1-1. CDR3 length: 15 residues. The germline gives CDR1 SGHRS, CDR2 YFSETQ. The CDR3 protein is CASSQGLGANTEAFF. Full variable domain (missing parts from reference TRBV5-1 and TRBJ1-1): KAGVTQTPRYLIKTRGQQVTLSCSPISGHRSVSWYQQTPGQGLQFLFEYFSETQRNKGNFPGRFSGRQFSNSRSEMNVSTLELGDSALYLCASSQGLGANTEAFFGQGTRLTVV.

The chain carries TRBV6-4 and TRBJ2-3; TCRdb's D call, TRBD1, is unchecked because there is no DNA. The CDR3 extends over 15 amino acids. Germline V gene sequence: CDR1 MRHNA, CDR2 SNTAGT. CDR3 loop: CASKPWGTAGDTQYF.

The genes are TRBV11-3 and TRBJ2-3; TCRdb returns TRBD2, unconfirmable since there is no DNA. The germline gives CDR1 SGHNT, CDR2 YENEEA. The CDR3 spans 19 residues. The CDR3 here is CASSLGTSGDSGGPDTQYF.

The chain uses TRBV30 and TRBJ2-7; TCRdb indicates TRBD1, and absent DNA this call remains unverified. Germline lookup yields CDR1 GTSNPN and CDR2 SVGIG (reference sequence). The CDR3 extends over 12 amino acids. The CDR3 protein is CAWSAPLYEQYF.

The chain uses TRBV29-1 and TRBJ2-1; TCRdb selects TRBD1, and the lack of DNA leaves this call unchecked. The V gene's germline CDR1 is SQVTM and CDR2 ANQGSEA. This CDR3 is 15 amino acids long. The CDR3 sequence: CSVVTGSLSYNEQFF.

This chain uses TRBV30 with TRBJ1-1. The CDR3 contains 15 residues. The germline V gene has CDR1 GTSNPN and CDR2 SVGIG (reference sequence). CDR3 protein: CAWSGITGQNTEAFF. Variable domain in full (rest from reference TRBV30 and TRBJ1-1): SQTIHQWPATLVQPVGSPLSLECTVEGTSNPNLYWYRQAAGRGLQLLFYSVGIGQISSEVPQNLSASRPQDRQFILSSKKLLLSDSGFYLCAWSGITGQNTEAFFGQGTRLTVV.

The V call is TRBV19, the J call TRBJ1-2; the D call of TRBD1 rests on TCRdb alone, since no DNA is present to check it. The V gene's germline CDR1 is LNHDA and CDR2 SQIVND (reference sequence). The CDR3 sequence is 14 residues long. The CDR3 sequence: CASSMRTGGLGYTF.

The chain uses TRBV20-1 and TRBJ1-2; TCRdb gives TRBD1 as the D gene, but with no DNA this cannot be confirmed. The CDR3 is 16 residues long. Germline V lookup: CDR1 DFQATT, CDR2 SNEGSKA (reference sequence). The CDR3 reads CSASSSWTGGDYGYTF.

The genes are TRBV5-1 and TRBJ2-3; TCRdb names TRBD2, which stays unverified in the absence of DNA. CDR3 length: 19 residues. Germline V gives CDR1 SGHRS, CDR2 YFSETQ. The CDR3 sequence is CASSPGLAGGPSYTDTQYF. Based on the CDR3 plus reference TRBV5-1 and TRBJ2-3, the full variable domain is KAGVTQTPRYLIKTRGQQVTLSCSPISGHRSVSWYQQTPGQGLQFLFEYFSETQRNKGNFPGRFSGRQFSNSRSEMNVSTLELGDSALYLCASSPGLAGGPSYTDTQYFGPGTRLTVL.

V is TRBV20-1 and J is TRBJ2-3; TCRdb reports TRBD1, a call that lacks DNA to check it against. CDR1 and CDR2 from the germline V gene are DFQATT and SNEGSKA (reference sequence). The CDR3 loop spans 13 amino acids. The CDR3: CSARVLGGDTQYF.

The chain carries TRBV20-1 and TRBJ2-3; absent DNA, TCRdb's TRBD1 call cannot be checked. The CDR3 has 13 amino acids. Germline CDR1 is DFQATT and CDR2 is SNEGSKA (reference sequence). The CDR3 here is CSARDREGDTQYF.

The chain joins TRBV12-3 or TRBV12-4 to TRBJ2-5; the TRBD2 assignment by TCRdb is unverifiable without DNA. CDR3 size: 19 residues. The chain's CDR3 is CASTSGQGLAGGIQETQYF.

The genes are TRBV5-1 and TRBJ2-2; the TRBD1 assignment by TCRdb is unverifiable without DNA. The germline V gene has CDR1 SGHRS and CDR2 YFSETQ. The CDR3 spans 18 residues. The CDR3 protein is CASSLSAGGRVNTGELFF.

The chain uses TRBV7-9 and TRBJ2-4; checking the TCRdb D call of TRBD1 is not possible without DNA. Germline CDR1 is SEHNR and CDR2 is FQNEAQ (reference sequence). The CDR3 totals 18 residues. CDR3 sequence reads: CASSLGTVSHLAKNIQYF.

The chain is built from TRBV7-6 and TRBJ2-7. The CDR3 extends over 14 amino acids. Germline values: CDR1 SGHVS, CDR2 FNYEAQ. This CDR3 is CASSLADRLYEQYF.

This chain links TRBV12-3 or TRBV12-4 with TRBJ2-2; TCRdb names TRBD1, which stays unverified in the absence of DNA. The CDR3 runs to 14 residues. The CDR3 reads CASRPLQTTGELFF.

The J gene is TRBJ2-3, the V gene TRBV5-1; TCRdb's assignment of TRBD1 cannot be checked, as there is no DNA. From germline, CDR1 is SGHRS and CDR2 YFSETQ. The CDR3 length is 19 residues. The CDR3 reads CASSRSGLRGLTTTDTQYF.

The chain uses TRBV24-1 and TRBJ2-5; checking the TCRdb D call of TRBD2 is not possible without DNA. Germline V gene sequence: CDR1 KGHDR, CDR2 SFDVKD. The CDR3 is 16 amino acids. The CDR3 here is CATSDWRGRGWETQYF.

J is TRBJ2-2 and V is TRBV9; TCRdb names TRBD2, which stays unverified in the absence of DNA. This CDR3 has 16 residues. In germline, CDR1 is SGDLS, CDR2 YYNGEE. The CDR3 protein is CASSGPSGSQSGELFF.

V is TRBV5-1 and J is TRBJ2-3; TCRdb outputs TRBD2, but without DNA this stays unchecked. The CDR3 loop spans 18 amino acids. Germline CDR1 is SGHRS and CDR2 is YFSETQ. CDR3 amino acids: CASSLEPGLAGLTDTQYF.